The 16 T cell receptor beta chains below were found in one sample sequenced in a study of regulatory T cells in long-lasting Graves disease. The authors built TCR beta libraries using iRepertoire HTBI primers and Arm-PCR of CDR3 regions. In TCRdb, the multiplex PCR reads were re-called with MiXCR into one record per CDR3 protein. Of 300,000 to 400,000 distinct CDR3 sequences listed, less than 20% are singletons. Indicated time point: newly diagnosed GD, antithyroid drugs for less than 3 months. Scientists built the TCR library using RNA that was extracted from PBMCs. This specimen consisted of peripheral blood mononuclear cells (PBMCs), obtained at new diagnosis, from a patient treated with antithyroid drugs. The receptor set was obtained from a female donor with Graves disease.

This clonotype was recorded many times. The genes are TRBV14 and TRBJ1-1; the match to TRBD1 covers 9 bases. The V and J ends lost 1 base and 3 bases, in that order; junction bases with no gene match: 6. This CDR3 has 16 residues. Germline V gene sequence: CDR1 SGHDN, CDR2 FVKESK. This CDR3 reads CASSQVLGQGDTEAFF. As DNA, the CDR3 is TGTGCCAGCAGCCAAGTCTTGGGACAGGGAGACACTGAAGCTTTCTTT. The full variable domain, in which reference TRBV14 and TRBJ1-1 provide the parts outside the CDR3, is EAGVTQFPSHSVIEKGQTVTLRCDPISGHDNLYWYRRVMGKEIKFLLHFVKESKQDESGMPNNRFLAERTGGTYSTLKVQPAELEDSGVYFCASSQVLGQGDTEAFFGQGTRLTVV.

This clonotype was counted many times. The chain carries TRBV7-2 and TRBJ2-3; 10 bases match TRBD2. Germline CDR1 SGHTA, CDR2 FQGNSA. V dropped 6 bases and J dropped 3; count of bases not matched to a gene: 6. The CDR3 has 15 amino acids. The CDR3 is CASSFRTSGTDTQYF. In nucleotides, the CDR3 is TGTGCCAGCAGTTTCAGGACTAGCGGAACAGATACGCAGTATTTT.

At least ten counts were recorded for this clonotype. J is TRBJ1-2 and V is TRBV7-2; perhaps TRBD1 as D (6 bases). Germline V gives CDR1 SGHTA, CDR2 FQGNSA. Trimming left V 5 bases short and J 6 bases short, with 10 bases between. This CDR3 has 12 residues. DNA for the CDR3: TGTGCCAGCAGCGTTAACAGGGATGGCTACACCTTC. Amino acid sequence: CASSVNRDGYTF.

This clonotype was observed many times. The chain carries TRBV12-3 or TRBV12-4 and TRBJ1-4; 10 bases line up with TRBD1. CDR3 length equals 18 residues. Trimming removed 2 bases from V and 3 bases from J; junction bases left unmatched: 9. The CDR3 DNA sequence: TGTGCCAGCAGTTTATTATGGGACAGGGGTAAATCTAATGAAAAACTGTTTTTT. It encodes CASSLLWDRGKSNEKLFF.

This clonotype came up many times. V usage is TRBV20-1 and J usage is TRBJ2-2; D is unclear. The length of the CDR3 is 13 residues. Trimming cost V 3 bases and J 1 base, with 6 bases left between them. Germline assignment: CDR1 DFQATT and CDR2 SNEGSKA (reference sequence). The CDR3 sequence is CSARNQNTGELFF. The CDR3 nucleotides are TGCAGTGCTAGGAACCAGAACACCGGGGAGCTGTTTTTT.

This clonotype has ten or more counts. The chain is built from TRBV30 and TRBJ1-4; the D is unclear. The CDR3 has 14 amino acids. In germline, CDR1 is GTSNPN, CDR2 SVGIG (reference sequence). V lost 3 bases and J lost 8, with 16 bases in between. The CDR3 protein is CAWRHEGSREKLFF. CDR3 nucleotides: TGTGCCTGGAGACACGAGGGATCAAGAGAAAAACTGTTTTTT.

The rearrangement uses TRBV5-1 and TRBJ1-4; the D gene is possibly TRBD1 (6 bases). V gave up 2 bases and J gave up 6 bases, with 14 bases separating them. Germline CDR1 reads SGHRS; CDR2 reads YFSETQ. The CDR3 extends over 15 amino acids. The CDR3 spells CASSFSQGSDEKLFF. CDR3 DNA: TGCGCCAGCAGCTTTTCACAGGGATCGGATGAAAAACTGTTTTTT.

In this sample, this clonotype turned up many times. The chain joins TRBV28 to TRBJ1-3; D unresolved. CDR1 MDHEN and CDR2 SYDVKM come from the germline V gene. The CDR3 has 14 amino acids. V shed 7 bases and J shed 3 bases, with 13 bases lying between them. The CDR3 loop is CASTPSSGGNTIYF. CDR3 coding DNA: TGTGCCAGCACCCCGTCGTCGGGTGGAAACACCATATATTTT.

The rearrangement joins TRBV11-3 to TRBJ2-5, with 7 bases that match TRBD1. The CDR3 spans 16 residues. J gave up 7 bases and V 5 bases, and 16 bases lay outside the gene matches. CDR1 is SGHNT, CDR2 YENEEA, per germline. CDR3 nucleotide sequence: TGTGCCAGCAGCCCGTGGGCAGGGGGTAGTGTGGGGACCCAGTACTTC. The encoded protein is CASSPWAGGSVGTQYF. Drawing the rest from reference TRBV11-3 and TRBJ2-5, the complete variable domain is EAGVVQSPRYKIIEKKQPVAFWCNPISGHNTLYWYLQNLGQGPELLIRYENEEAVDDSQLPKDRFSAERLKGVDSTLKIQPAELGDSAVYLCASSPWAGGSVGTQYFGPGTRLLVL.

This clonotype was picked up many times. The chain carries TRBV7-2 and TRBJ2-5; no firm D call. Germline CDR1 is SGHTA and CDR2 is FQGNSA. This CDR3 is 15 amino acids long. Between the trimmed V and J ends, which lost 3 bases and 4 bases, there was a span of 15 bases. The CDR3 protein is CASSFQLHRLETQYF. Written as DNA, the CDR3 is TGTGCCAGCAGCTTCCAGTTACACCGACTAGAGACCCAGTACTTC.

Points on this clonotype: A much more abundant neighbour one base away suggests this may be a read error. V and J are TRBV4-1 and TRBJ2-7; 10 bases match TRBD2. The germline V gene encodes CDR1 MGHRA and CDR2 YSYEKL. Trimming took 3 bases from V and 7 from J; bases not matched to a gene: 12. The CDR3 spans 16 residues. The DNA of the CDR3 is TGCGCCAGCAGCCAGGAACTAGCGGGGACCTACAATGAGCAGTACTTC. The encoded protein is CASSQELAGTYNEQYF.

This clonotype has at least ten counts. CDR3 bases: TGTGCCAGCAGCTGGGGGGGGAGCTCCTACAATGAGCAGTTCTTC. It specifies CASSWGGSSYNEQFF. The chain links TRBV28 to TRBJ2-1; 7 positions agree with TRBD2. This CDR3 is 15 amino acids long. The germline V gene has CDR1 MDHEN and CDR2 SYDVKM. Trimming removed 6 bases from V and 0 bases from J; junction bases left unmatched: 5.

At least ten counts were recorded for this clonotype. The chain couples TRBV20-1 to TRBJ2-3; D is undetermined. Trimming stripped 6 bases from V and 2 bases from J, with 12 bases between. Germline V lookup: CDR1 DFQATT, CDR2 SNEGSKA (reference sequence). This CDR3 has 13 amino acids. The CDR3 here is CSAVRPHTDTQYF. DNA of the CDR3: TGCAGTGCGGTACGGCCCCACACAGATACGCAGTATTTT.

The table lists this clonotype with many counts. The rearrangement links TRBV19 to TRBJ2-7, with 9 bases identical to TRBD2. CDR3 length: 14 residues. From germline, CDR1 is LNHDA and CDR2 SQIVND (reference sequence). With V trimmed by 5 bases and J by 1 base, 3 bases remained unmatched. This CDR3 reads CASSPLAGSYEQYF. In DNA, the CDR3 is TGTGCCAGTAGTCCGCTAGCGGGGTCCTACGAGCAGTACTTC.

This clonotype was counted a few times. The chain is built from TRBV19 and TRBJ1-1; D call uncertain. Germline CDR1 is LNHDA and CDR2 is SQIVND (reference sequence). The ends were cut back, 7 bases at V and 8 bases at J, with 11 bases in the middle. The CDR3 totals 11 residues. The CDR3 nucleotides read TGTGCCAGTATATCGGCATTCGAAGCTTTCTTT. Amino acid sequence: CASISAFEAFF.

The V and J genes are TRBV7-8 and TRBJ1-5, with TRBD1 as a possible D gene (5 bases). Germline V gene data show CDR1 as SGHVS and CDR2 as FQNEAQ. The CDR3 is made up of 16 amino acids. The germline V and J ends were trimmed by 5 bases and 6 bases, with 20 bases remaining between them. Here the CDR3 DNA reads TGTGCCAGCAGCCCCGGGAGGGGCTTGAAAATTCAGCCCCAGCATTTT. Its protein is CASSPGRGLKIQPQHF.